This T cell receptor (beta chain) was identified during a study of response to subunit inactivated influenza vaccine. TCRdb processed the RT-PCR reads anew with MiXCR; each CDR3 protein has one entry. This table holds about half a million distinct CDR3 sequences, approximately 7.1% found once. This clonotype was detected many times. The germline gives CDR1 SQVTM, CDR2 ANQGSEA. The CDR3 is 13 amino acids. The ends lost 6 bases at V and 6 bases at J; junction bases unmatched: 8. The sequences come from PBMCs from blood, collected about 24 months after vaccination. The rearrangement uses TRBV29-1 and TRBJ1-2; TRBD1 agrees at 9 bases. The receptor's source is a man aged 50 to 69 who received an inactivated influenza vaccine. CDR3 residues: CSVTGTGKDGYTF. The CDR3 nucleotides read TGCAGCGTCACCGGGACAGGGAAGGATGGCTACACCTTC.